A selection of T cell receptor beta chains follows, all from one sample in a study of CD8+ T cells in alopecia areata. Libraries were prepared by immunoSEQ multiplex PCR; TCRdb keeps only in-frame clonotypes and omits some of them. Of 150,000 to 200,000 clones in the sample, 60% to 75% were seen once. The starting material was CD4+ T cells sorted from blood, obtained at week 24, from a patient treated with tofacitinib. The receptors originated from a human donor with alopecia areata. Both conserved end residues are part of each CDR3. D genes are given only for firm matches. Clone size is not always given. Where it is, it says once, few, many or a class for expanded clones.

v_call	clone_size	j_call	d_call	cdr3_aa	cdr3_nt
TRBV29-1	-	TRBJ2-7	TRBD2	CSVTTSGYEQYF	TGCAGCGTTACGACTAGCGGCTACGAGCAGTACTTC
TRBV5-1	few	TRBJ2-4	-	CASSLDPGNIQYF	TGCGCCAGCAGCTTGGATCCGGGAAACATTCAGTACTTC
TRBV29-1	few	TRBJ2-1	-	CSVERGTDEQFF	TGCAGCGTTGAAAGGGGGACGGATGAGCAGTTCTTC
TRBV4-1	-	TRBJ2-5	-	CASSQDGNQGQETQYF	TGCGCCAGCAGCCAAGATGGAAATCAGGGACAAGAGACCCAGTACTTC
TRBV30	-	TRBJ1-2	TRBD1	CAWRVQGASYGYTF	TGTGCCTGGAGGGTACAGGGGGCCAGCTATGGCTACACCTTC
TRBV14	-	TRBJ2-5	-	CASSRGPQETQYF	TGTGCCAGCAGCCGGGGACCCCAAGAGACCCAGTACTTC
TRBV29-1	-	TRBJ2-2	-	CSVAGPGELFF	TGCAGCGTTGCAGGGCCCGGGGAGCTGTTTTTT
TRBV10-3	-	TRBJ2-5	TRBD1	CAIGTGRSETQYF	TGTGCCATTGGGACAGGGAGGAGCGAGACCCAGTACTTC
TRBV5-1	-	TRBJ1-2	-	CASSPGGRVSYGYTF	TGCGCCAGCAGCCCGGGAGGGAGGGTCAGCTATGGCTACACCTTC
TRBV6-5	-	TRBJ2-7	-	CASNQGVTGEQYF	TGTGCCAGCAACCAGGGTGTTACTGGCGAGCAGTACTTC
TRBV19	-	TRBJ2-4	TRBD1	CASSKLGQGPKNIQYF	TGTGCCAGTAGTAAATTGGGACAGGGCCCCAAAAACATTCAGTACTTC
TRBV7-3	-	TRBJ2-6	TRBD2	CASSSPYGTSLSGANVLTF	TGTGCCAGCAGCTCCCCGTACGGGACTAGCCTCAGTGGGGCCAACGTCCTGACTTTC
TRBV18	many	TRBJ2-3	-	CAGVADSTDTQYF	TGTGCCGGGGTGGCGGACTCCACAGATACGCAGTATTTT
TRBV29-1	-	TRBJ2-5	-	CSAGTSQETQYF	TGCAGCGCCGGAACCAGCCAAGAGACCCAGTACTTC
TRBV7-2	once	TRBJ2-3	TRBD2	CASSPRRGAYTDTQYF	TGTGCCAGCAGCCCCCGGCGGGGGGCATACACAGATACGCAGTATTTT
TRBV9	-	TRBJ2-1	TRBD2	CASSVGTSGGNEQFF	TGTGCCAGCAGCGTAGGGACTAGCGGGGGGAATGAGCAGTTCTTC
TRBV2	-	TRBJ1-5	-	CASSGEGGHQPQHF	TGTGCCAGCAGTGGGGAGGGGGGCCATCAGCCCCAGCATTTT
TRBV6-1	-	TRBJ1-1	TRBD1	CASSKLTGGTEAFF	TGTGCCAGCAGTAAACTGACAGGGGGCACTGAAGCTTTCTTT
TRBV29-1	-	TRBJ1-4	TRBD1	CSVDRTGLNEKLFF	TGCAGCGTTGACCGGACAGGGCTTAATGAAAAACTGTTTTTT
TRBV5-6	-	TRBJ2-7	-	CASSFLARAGIYEQYF	TGTGCCAGCAGCTTTTTAGCACGGGCAGGGATATACGAGCAGTACTTC
TRBV9	-	TRBJ2-6	-	CASSLRSGYGANVLTF	TGTGCCAGCAGCCTGCGGTCAGGTTACGGGGCCAACGTCCTGACTTTC
TRBV30	-	TRBJ1-2	-	CAWTPPAVGYTF	TGTGCCTGGACCCCCCCCGCAGTCGGCTACACCTTC
TRBV2	-	TRBJ2-2	-	CASSEGGGGTGELFF	TGTGCCAGCAGTGAGGGCGGGGGCGGCACCGGGGAGCTGTTTTTT
TRBV10-3	few	TRBJ2-3	-	CAISLQGSDTQYF	TGTGCCATCAGTTTACAGGGATCAGATACGCAGTATTTT
TRBV14	-	TRBJ1-2	-	CASSRRTPGTDYGYTF	TGTGCCAGCAGCCGCCGCACTCCCGGGACGGATTATGGCTACACCTTC
TRBV30	-	TRBJ1-1	-	CAWIDTVPEAFF	TGTGCCTGGATCGACACGGTACCCGAAGCTTTCTTT
TRBV9	-	TRBJ2-2	TRBD2	CASSPGLHTGELFF	TGTGCCAGCAGCCCGGGACTACACACCGGGGAGCTGTTTTTT
TRBV30	once	TRBJ1-6	TRBD1	CAWTDGTGENSPLHF	TGTGCCTGGACCGACGGGACAGGGGAAAATTCACCCCTCCACTTT
TRBV2	-	TRBJ2-5	-	CASKSMETQYF	TGTGCCAGCAAATCCATGGAGACCCAGTACTTC
TRBV7-9	-	TRBJ1-6	-	CASSLGRTVDSPLHF	TGTGCCAGCAGCTTAGGAAGGACAGTTGATTCACCCCTCCACTTT
TRBV2	-	TRBJ2-1	-	CASRGRRNEQFF	TGTGCCAGCAGGGGCCGTCGGAATGAGCAGTTCTTC
TRBV4-2	-	TRBJ2-4	-	CASGSRTNIQYF	TGTGCCAGCGGGTCCCGGACTAACATTCAGTACTTC
TRBV7-7	-	TRBJ2-5	-	CASSSSTRETQYF	TGTGCCAGCAGCTCCTCCACGCGGGAGACCCAGTACTTC
TRBV15	-	TRBJ2-2	TRBD2	CATSRYTSGVYTGELFF	TGTGCCACCAGCAGATACACTAGCGGGGTGTACACCGGGGAGCTGTTTTTT
TRBV5-1	-	TRBJ2-1	TRBD2	CASSLEAGPLYNEQFF	TGCGCCAGCAGCTTGGAAGCGGGACCCCTATACAATGAGCAGTTCTTC
TRBV5-1	-	TRBJ1-2	-	CASSLPGSYGYTF	TGCGCCAGCAGCTTGCCAGGGTCCTATGGCTACACCTTC
TRBV29-1	-	TRBJ2-3	TRBD2	CSVPGGLLAGGTDTQYF	TGCAGCGTTCCGGGGGGACTACTAGCGGGAGGCACAGATACGCAGTATTTT
TRBV30	-	TRBJ2-7	TRBD1	CAGGRGSYEQYF	TGTGCCGGGGGCAGGGGGTCCTACGAGCAGTACTTC
TRBV25-1	-	TRBJ1-6	TRBD1	CASSPPGGNSPLHF	TGTGCCAGCAGTCCCCCAGGGGGCAATTCACCCCTCCACTTT
TRBV7-9	few	TRBJ1-2	TRBD1	CASSSEGAQGWTYGYTF	TGTGCCAGCAGCTCAGAGGGGGCACAGGGTTGGACCTATGGCTACACCTTC
TRBV25-1	few	TRBJ2-7	TRBD1	CASSVTGGAYYF	TGTGCCAGCAGTGTTACAGGGGGCGCATATTACTTC
TRBV14	-	TRBJ2-7	-	CASSLNSVSYEQYF	TGTGCCAGCAGCCTAAACAGCGTCTCCTACGAGCAGTACTTC
TRBV29-1	-	TRBJ2-3	TRBD2	CSVRGRVTDTQYF	TGCAGCGTCAGAGGGAGGGTCACAGATACGCAGTATTTT
TRBV29-1	-	TRBJ1-2	-	CSDGRTPEGYTF	TGCAGCGACGGCCGGACACCGGAGGGCTACACCTTC
TRBV15	few	TRBJ1-2	-	CATSREVNTLGYTF	TGTGCCACCAGCAGGGAAGTCAACACTCTTGGCTACACCTTC
TRBV28	few	TRBJ2-5	-	CASSSRWRETQYF	TGTGCCAGCAGTTCCCGGTGGCGAGAGACCCAGTACTTC
TRBV27	few	TRBJ1-1	-	CASSLGNLRFTEAFF	TGTGCCAGCAGTTTAGGGAACTTGAGGTTCACTGAAGCTTTCTTT
TRBV2	-	TRBJ2-1	-	CASTKDGDNEQFF	TGTGCCAGCACCAAGGACGGGGACAATGAGCAGTTCTTC
TRBV10-3	once	TRBJ2-3	TRBD1	CATQDRQADTQYF	TGTGCCACCCAGGACAGGCAGGCAGATACGCAGTATTTT
TRBV30	once	TRBJ2-2	-	CAWSAGVGELFF	TGTGCCTGGAGTGCGGGAGTTGGGGAGCTGTTTTTT
TRBV30	once	TRBJ2-1	-	CAWSLMGPGVREQFF	TGTGCCTGGAGTCTAATGGGGCCAGGGGTAAGGGAGCAGTTCTTC
TRBV13	-	TRBJ2-7	-	CASRVGFQQYF	TGTGCCAGCAGGGTAGGGTTTCAGCAGTACTTC